A selection of T cell receptor beta chains follows, all from one sample in a study of T cells in Graves' hyperthyroidism and ophthalmopathy. TCRdb reprocessed the multiplex PCR reads via MiXCR and lists one record per CDR3 protein. The sample lists roughly 520,000 distinct CDR3 sequences; around a quarter were seen once. Sequences were obtained from blood. The receptors were sampled from a woman in her 30s with Graves' ophthalmopathy. Both conserved end residues are part of each CDR3. A D gene is named only where the DNA matches it firmly. Only some rows state a clone size, as once, few, many or a class for expanded clones.

14	TRBD1	few	TRBV11-2	TRBJ2-7	TGTGCCAGCAGCCACCGGGACAGAGAATACGAGCAGTACTTC	CASSHRDREYEQYF
16	TRBD1	many	TRBV5-1	TRBJ2-5	TGCGCCAGCAGCTTGTTGGGACAGGGAGGCCAAGAGACCCAGTACTTC	CASSLLGQGGQETQYF
14	TRBD1	-	TRBV6-2/TRBV6-3	TRBJ1-2	TGTGCCAGCAGGACAGGGATGCGAAGGGATGGTTACACCTTC	CASRTGMRRDGYTF
14	-	-	TRBV10-3	TRBJ2-5	TGTGCCATCAGTGAGTCGAAAGGGGATGAGACCCAGTACTTC	CAISESKGDETQYF
13	-	-	TRBV6-1	TRBJ2-5	TGTGCCAGCAGTGCCAGGGTGGATGAGACCCAGTACTTC	CASSARVDETQYF
14	TRBD1	many	TRBV6-6	TRBJ2-7	TGTGCCAGCAGGAGACAGGGGGACTCCTACGAGCAGTACTTC	CASRRQGDSYEQYF
19	TRBD2	many	TRBV11-2	TRBJ2-7	TGTGCCAGCAGCTTAGAGTTTAGCGGGGGCCTCTCGTCTTTTTACGAGCAGTACTTC	CASSLEFSGGLSSFYEQYF
15	-	many	TRBV2	TRBJ1-3	TGTGCCAGCAGGACCGAACATAAATCTGGAAACACCATATATTTT	CASRTEHKSGNTIYF
11	-	-	TRBV7-2	TRBJ1-1	TGTGCCAGCAGCTCCTTGGCAGGAGCTTTCTTT	CASSSLAGAFF
16	-	few	TRBV20-1	TRBJ2-5	TGCAGTGCTAGAGATTTACTTCGGGGGACGGGAGAGACCCAGTACTTC	CSARDLLRGTGETQYF
14	-	many	TRBV12-3/TRBV12-4	TRBJ1-5	TGTGCCAGCAGTTTATCTGGGCGCAATCAGCCCCAGCATTTT	CASSLSGRNQPQHF
13	-	many	TRBV6-1	TRBJ1-1	TGTGCCAGCATTGGAGGCCTGAACACTGAAGCTTTCTTT	CASIGGLNTEAFF
15	-	few	TRBV5-8	TRBJ1-1	TGTGCCAGCAGCTTTCTTCCGGGGATGAACACTGAAGCTTTCTTT	CASSFLPGMNTEAFF
14	-	-	TRBV6-1	TRBJ2-2	TGTGCCAGCAGGGCAGGGACGGGTTCCGGGGAGCTGTTTTTT	CASRAGTGSGELFF
15	TRBD2	many	TRBV10-3	TRBJ2-2	TGTGCCATCCGGCCTAGCGGACAGAACACCGGGGAGCTGTTTTTT	CAIRPSGQNTGELFF
14	-	-	TRBV19	TRBJ2-5	TGTGCCAGTAAAAAATTTGGCCGACAAGAGACCCAGTACTTC	CASKKFGRQETQYF
15	TRBD1	many	TRBV28	TRBJ1-1	TGTGCCAGCAGTTCCGGACAGGCAGGACGTACTGAAGCTTTCTTT	CASSSGQAGRTEAFF
12	-	few	TRBV19	TRBJ2-7	TGTGCCAGTCAGATGGGGCCCCACGAGCAGTACTTC	CASQMGPHEQYF
13	-	-	TRBV7-9	TRBJ2-5	TGTGCCAGCAAATCGGCAGGGGAAGAGACCCAGTACTTC	CASKSAGEETQYF
14	-	-	TRBV7-9	TRBJ1-2	TGTGCCAGCAGCTTAGCGGTTGGGGCAGGAGGCTACACCTTC	CASSLAVGAGGYTF
13	-	few	TRBV6-2/TRBV6-3	TRBJ1-2	TGTGCCAGCAGTCTTACGGTGCCGGCTGGCTACACCTTC	CASSLTVPAGYTF
15	TRBD1	-	TRBV18	TRBJ1-2	TGTGCCAGCTCACCCAAAACGACAGGGAACTATGGCTACACCTTC	CASSPKTTGNYGYTF
15	-	few	TRBV20-1	TRBJ2-7	TGCAGTGCTAGAAACTCCGGGACCGGAGGCTACGAGCAGTACTTC	CSARNSGTGGYEQYF
15	TRBD2	-	TRBV7-3	TRBJ2-2	TGTGCCAGCAGCCGGACTAGCGGGGGTTTCGGGGAGCTGTTTTTT	CASSRTSGGFGELFF
15	TRBD1	many	TRBV12-3/TRBV12-4	TRBJ1-1	TGTGCCAGCAGCCACCCCGGGACAGAACGAATTGAAGCTTTCTTT	CASSHPGTERIEAFF
16	-	-	TRBV25-1	TRBJ2-2	TGTGCCAGCAGTGAAGGAGGAACAGGGCGAGCCGGGGAGCTGTTTTTT	CASSEGGTGRAGELFF
14	-	many	TRBV29-1	TRBJ2-6	TGCAGCGTTGAGGTTGTGGGCTGGGCCAACGTCCTGACTTTC	CSVEVVGWANVLTF
16	-	many	TRBV5-1	TRBJ1-3	TGCGCCAGCAGCTGGGGGCCCACTGGGTCTGGAAACACCATATATTTT	CASSWGPTGSGNTIYF